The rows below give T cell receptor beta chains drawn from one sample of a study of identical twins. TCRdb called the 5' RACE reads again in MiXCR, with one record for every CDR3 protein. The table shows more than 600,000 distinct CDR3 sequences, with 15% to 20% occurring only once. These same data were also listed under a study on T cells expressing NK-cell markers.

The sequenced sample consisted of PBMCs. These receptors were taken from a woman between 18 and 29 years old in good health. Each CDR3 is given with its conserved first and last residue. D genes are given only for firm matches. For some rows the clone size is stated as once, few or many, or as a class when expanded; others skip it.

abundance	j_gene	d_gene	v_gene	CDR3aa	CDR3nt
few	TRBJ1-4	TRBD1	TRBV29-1	CSVGGRGSVTNEKLFF	TGCAGCGTTGGAGGCAGGGGGTCGGTGACTAATGAAAAACTGTTTTTT
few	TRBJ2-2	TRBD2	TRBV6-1	CASSEYLAGGTNTGELFF	TGTGCCAGCAGTGAATATCTAGCGGGAGGGACGAACACCGGGGAGCTGTTTTTT
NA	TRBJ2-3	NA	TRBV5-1	CASTPIGPDTQYF	TGCGCCAGCACACCCATCGGGCCAGATACGCAGTATTTT
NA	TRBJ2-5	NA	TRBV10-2	CASKSTATLETQYF	TGCGCCAGCAAGTCGACAGCCACTTTAGAGACCCAGTACTTC
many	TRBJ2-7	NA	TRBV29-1	CSVGFGFYEQYF	TGCAGCGTTGGGTTCGGGTTCTACGAGCAGTACTTC
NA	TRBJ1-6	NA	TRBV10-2	CASRRDPNSPLHF	TGCGCCAGCAGGCGGGACCCCAATTCACCCCTCCACTTT
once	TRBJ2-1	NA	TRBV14	CASSQGTDTEQFF	TGTGCCAGCAGCCAAGGTACGGACACCGAGCAGTTCTTC
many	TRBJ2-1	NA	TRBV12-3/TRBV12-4	CASSPLWGELGNEQFF	TGTGCCAGCAGCCCCTTGTGGGGGGAGCTAGGAAATGAGCAGTTCTTC
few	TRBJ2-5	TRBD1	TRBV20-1	CSATDFRDRRETQYF	TGCAGTGCTACCGATTTCCGGGACAGAAGAGAGACCCAGTACTTC
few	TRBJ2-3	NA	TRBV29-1	CSVEDSPQGLTDTQYF	TGCAGCGTTGAAGACTCACCTCAAGGGCTCACAGATACGCAGTATTTT
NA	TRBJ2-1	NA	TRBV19	CASSTPRLRNEQFF	TGTGCCAGTAGTACACCTCGTCTCAGGAATGAGCAGTTCTTC
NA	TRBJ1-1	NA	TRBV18	CASSPPARDTEAFF	TGTGCCAGCTCACCACCAGCTCGAGACACTGAAGCTTTCTTT
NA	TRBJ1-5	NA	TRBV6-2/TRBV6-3	CASSYPGPYNQPQHF	TGTGCCAGCAGTTACCCCGGACCCTACAATCAGCCCCAGCATTTT
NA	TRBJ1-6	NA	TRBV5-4	CASSLASGISSPLHF	TGTGCCAGCAGCTTGGCATCAGGGATTAGTTCACCCCTCCACTTT
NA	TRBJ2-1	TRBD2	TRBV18	CASSPGLAGGYQFF	TGTGCCAGCTCACCAGGGCTAGCGGGAGGATACCAGTTCTTC
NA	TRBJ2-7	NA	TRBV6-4	CASIEGGREKCYEQYF	TGTGCCAGCATAGAGGGGGGGCGGGAGAAGTGCTACGAGCAGTACTTC
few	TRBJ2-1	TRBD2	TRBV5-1	CASSNRTSGRSSNEQFF	TGCGCCAGCAGCAACAGGACTAGCGGGAGATCATCGAATGAGCAGTTCTTC
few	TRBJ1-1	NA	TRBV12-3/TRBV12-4	CASRGRDTEAFF	TGTGCCAGCAGAGGACGGGACACTGAAGCTTTCTTT
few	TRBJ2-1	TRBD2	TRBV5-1	CASSVRLLLAGGWNEQFF	TGCGCCAGCAGCGTCCGTCTCCTCCTAGCGGGAGGCTGGAATGAGCAGTTCTTC
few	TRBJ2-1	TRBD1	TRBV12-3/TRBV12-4	CASTPSDRVLYEQFF	TGTGCCAGCACCCCCAGCGACAGGGTGTTATATGAGCAGTTCTTC
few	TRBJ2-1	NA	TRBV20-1	CSASGYFNEQFF	TGCAGTGCTAGCGGGTATTTCAATGAGCAGTTCTTC
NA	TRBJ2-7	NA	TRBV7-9	CASSEGDEQYF	TGTGCCAGCTCGGAGGGGGACGAGCAGTACTTC
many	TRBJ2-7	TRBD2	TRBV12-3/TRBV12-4	CASQTSGRGYEQYF	TGTGCCAGCCAAACCAGCGGGAGAGGCTACGAGCAGTACTTC
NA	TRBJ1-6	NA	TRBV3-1	CASSPLRSSPLHF	TGTGCCAGCAGCCCGCTGCGGAGTTCACCCCTCCACTTT
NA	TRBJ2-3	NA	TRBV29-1	CSVVAIGGTDTQYF	TGCAGCGTTGTGGCAATAGGGGGCACAGATACGCAGTATTTT
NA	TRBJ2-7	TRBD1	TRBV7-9	CASSYLRQGNGEQYF	TGTGCCAGCAGCTACCTTCGACAGGGGAATGGCGAGCAGTACTTC
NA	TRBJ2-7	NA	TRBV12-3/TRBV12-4	CASSFSQYDEQYF	TGTGCCAGCAGTTTCAGCCAATACGACGAGCAGTACTTC
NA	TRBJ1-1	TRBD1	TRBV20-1	CSAMTGRGSTEAFF	TGCAGTGCAATGACAGGGAGGGGTTCCACTGAAGCTTTCTTT
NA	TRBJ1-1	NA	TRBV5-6	CASSDRQTGRNTEAFF	TGTGCCAGCAGCGACCGACAGACCGGCAGAAACACTGAAGCTTTCTTT
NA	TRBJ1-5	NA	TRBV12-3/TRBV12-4	CASRRQANQPQHF	TGTGCCAGCAGACGACAGGCCAATCAGCCCCAGCATTTT
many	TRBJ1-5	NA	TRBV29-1	CSVGGVSNQPQHF	TGCAGCGTTGGCGGAGTTAGCAATCAGCCCCAGCATTTT
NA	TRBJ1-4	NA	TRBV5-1	CASSPRDNSGEKLFF	TGCGCCAGCAGCCCCCGGGACAATTCCGGCGAAAAACTGTTTTTT
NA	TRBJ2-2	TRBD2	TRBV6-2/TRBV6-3	CASSYSPSGAGELFF	TGTGCCAGCAGTTACTCTCCTAGCGGGGCCGGGGAGCTGTTTTTT
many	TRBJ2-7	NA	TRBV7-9	CASSLIVGSGEQYF	TGTGCCAGCAGCTTGATAGTGGGATCGGGCGAGCAGTACTTC
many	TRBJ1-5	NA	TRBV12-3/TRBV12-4	CASSLWAWNQPQHF	TGTGCCAGCAGTTTATGGGCTTGGAATCAGCCCCAGCATTTT
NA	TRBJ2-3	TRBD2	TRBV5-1	CASSSETGTSGTLTDTQYF	TGCGCCAGCAGCTCCGAGACCGGGACTAGCGGGACCCTCACAGATACGCAGTATTTT
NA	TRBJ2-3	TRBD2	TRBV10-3	CANQNPGTSVPTSTDTQYF	TGTGCCAATCAAAACCCCGGGACTAGCGTACCCACTAGCACAGATACGCAGTATTTT
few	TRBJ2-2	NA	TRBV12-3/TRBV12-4	CASTLGGELFF	TGTGCCAGCACCTTGGGCGGGGAGCTGTTTTTT
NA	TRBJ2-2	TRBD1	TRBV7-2	CASSATGFATGELFF	TGTGCCAGCAGCGCGACAGGGTTCGCCACCGGGGAGCTGTTTTTT
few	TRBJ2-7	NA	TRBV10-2	CASTTAGSYTYEQYF	TGCGCCAGCACGACAGCGGGTAGTTATACCTACGAGCAGTACTTC
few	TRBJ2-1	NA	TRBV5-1	CASREFWEQFF	TGCGCCAGCCGGGAGTTTTGGGAGCAGTTCTTC
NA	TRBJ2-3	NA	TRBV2	CASIERGRSDTQYF	TGTGCCAGCATAGAGAGGGGGAGGTCAGATACGCAGTATTTT
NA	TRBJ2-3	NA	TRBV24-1	CATSERTSTDTQYF	TGTGCCACCAGTGAGCGGACTAGCACAGATACGCAGTATTTT
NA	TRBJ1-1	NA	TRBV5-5	CASTSVRGAKQAFF	TGTGCCAGCACATCAGTGCGGGGGGCGAAACAAGCTTTCTTT
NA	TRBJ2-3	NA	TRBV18	CASSHSATDTDTQYF	TGTGCCAGCTCACATTCCGCGACAGACACAGATACGCAGTATTTT
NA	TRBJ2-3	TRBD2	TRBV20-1	CSARHSGSGADTQYF	TGCAGTGCTCGACATAGCGGGAGTGGGGCAGATACGCAGTATTTT
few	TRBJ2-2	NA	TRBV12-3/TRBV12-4	CASSRDDRWELFF	TGTGCCAGCAGTCGGGACGACCGATGGGAGCTGTTTTTT
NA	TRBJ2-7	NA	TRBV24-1	CATRQALAYEQYF	TGTGCCACCCGACAGGCCCTGGCCTACGAGCAGTACTTC
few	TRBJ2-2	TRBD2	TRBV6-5	CASSYSGLAGSGELFF	TGTGCCAGCAGTTACTCAGGTCTAGCGGGATCCGGGGAGCTGTTTTTT
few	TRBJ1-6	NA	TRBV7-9	CASSLDNTAKNSPLHF	TGTGCCAGCAGCTTAGATAACACGGCAAAGAATTCACCCCTCCACTTT
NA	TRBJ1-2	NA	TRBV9	CASSVEGASGGYTF	TGTGCCAGCAGCGTAGAGGGTGCCTCCGGGGGCTACACCTTC
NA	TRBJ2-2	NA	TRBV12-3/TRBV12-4	CASSLRGSTGELFF	TGTGCCAGCAGTTTACGGGGATCTACCGGGGAGCTGTTTTTT
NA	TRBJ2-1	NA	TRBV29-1	CSVDSIYNEQFF	TGCAGCGTTGACAGTATCTACAATGAGCAGTTCTTC
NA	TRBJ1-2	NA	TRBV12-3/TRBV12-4	CASSGGQSYGYTF	TGTGCCAGCAGCGGCGGACAGTCCTATGGCTACACCTTC
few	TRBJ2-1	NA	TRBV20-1	CSARPADTLNEQFF	TGCAGTGCTAGACCCGCGGACACTCTCAATGAGCAGTTCTTC